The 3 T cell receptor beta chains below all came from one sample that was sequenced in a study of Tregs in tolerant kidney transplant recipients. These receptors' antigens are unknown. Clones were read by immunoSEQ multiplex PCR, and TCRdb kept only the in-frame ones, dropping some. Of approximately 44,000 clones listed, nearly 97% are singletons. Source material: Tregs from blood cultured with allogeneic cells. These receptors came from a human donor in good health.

In DNA, the CDR3 is TGTGCCAGCAGCCCAAGACTAGTTACAGATACGCAGTATTTT. This codes for CASSPRLVTDTQYF. The chain couples TRBV11-2 to TRBJ2-3; a possible D gene is TRBD2 (6 bases). CDR1 is SGHAT, CDR2 FQNNGV, per germline. The CDR3 totals 14 residues. Trimming pared 5 bases from V and 3 bases from J, leaving 12 bases between. Supplemented by reference TRBV11-2 and TRBJ2-3, the full variable domain reads EAGVAQSPRYKIIEKRQSVAFWCNPISGHATLYWYQQILGQGPKLLIQFQNNGVVDDSQLPKDRFSAERLKGVDSTLKIQPAKLEDSAVYLCASSPRLVTDTQYFGPGTRLTVL.

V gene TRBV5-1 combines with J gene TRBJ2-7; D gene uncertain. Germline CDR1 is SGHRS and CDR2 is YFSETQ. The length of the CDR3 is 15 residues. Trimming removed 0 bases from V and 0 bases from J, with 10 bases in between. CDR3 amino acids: CASSLAPVSSYEQYF. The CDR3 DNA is TGCGCCAGCAGCTTGGCCCCGGTTAGCTCCTACGAGCAGTACTTC.

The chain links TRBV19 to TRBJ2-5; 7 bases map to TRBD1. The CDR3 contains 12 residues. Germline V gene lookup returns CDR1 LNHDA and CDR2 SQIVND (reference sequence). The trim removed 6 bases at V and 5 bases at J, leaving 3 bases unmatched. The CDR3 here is CASSRGLETQYF. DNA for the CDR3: TGTGCCAGTAGCAGGGGGTTGGAGACCCAGTACTTC.